What follows are 14 T cell receptor beta chains derived from one specimen sequenced in a study of T cells in Graves' hyperthyroidism and ophthalmopathy. RNA transcripts served as the template for amplifying TCR beta CDR3 regions. An initial round of RT-PCR targeting the TCR CDR3 relied on the HTBI primer set. MiXCR, applied by TCRdb to the multiplex PCR reads, yields one record per CDR3 protein. This table holds approximately 420,000 distinct CDR3 sequences, roughly 13% found once. Source material: blood. The receptor set was obtained from a woman under 30 with Graves' hyperthyroidism.

In its sample, this clonotype was seen many times. The rearrangement links TRBV4-2 to TRBJ1-5; no definite D call. Between the trimmed V and J ends, which lost 0 bases and 11 bases, there was a span of 14 bases. The CDR3 runs 14 residues. Looked up from germline, CDR1 is LGHNA and CDR2 is YNFKEQ. The CDR3, as DNA: TGTGCCAGCAGCCAAGATCAGAGTGCGTCGGCCCAGCATTTT. Protein: CASSQDQSASAQHF.

This clonotype was seen only once. The junction shows a germline mismatch at one end, possibly a read error. The chain carries TRBV12-3 or TRBV12-4 and TRBJ2-7, with 8 bases aligning to TRBD1. The CDR3 loop spans 14 amino acids. CDR3 residues: CASSSQGAPYAQYF. As DNA, the CDR3 is TGTGCCAGCAGTTCCCAGGGGGCACCCTACGCGCAGTACTTC.

The chain couples TRBV4-3 to TRBJ2-7; 8 nucleotides align to TRBD1. The ends lost 5 bases at V and 7 bases at J; junction bases unmatched: 13. CDR1 and CDR2 from the germline V gene are LGHNA and YSLEER. The CDR3 runs 15 residues. CDR3 sequence reads: CASSVTGTGSIEQYF. For the CDR3, the DNA is TGCGCCAGCAGCGTTACCGGGACAGGTAGTATTGAGCAGTACTTC.

There are many counts of this clonotype. The V call is TRBV30, the J call TRBJ1-1, with D unclear. Looked up from germline, CDR1 is GTSNPN and CDR2 is SVGIG (reference sequence). This CDR3 spans 13 amino acids. V lost 6 bases and J 0 bases, leaving 11 bases between the germline ends. CDR3: CACTKYMNTEAFF. The CDR3 DNA follows: TGTGCCTGTACAAAATATATGAACACTGAAGCTTTCTTT.

This clonotype has only a few counts. This sequence joins TRBV27 and TRBJ2-5; 10 bases are a match to TRBD2. In germline, CDR1 is MNHEY, CDR2 SMNVEV (reference sequence). V trimming: 7 bases; J trimming: 4 bases; junction bases outside the gene matches: 12. This CDR3 region has 16 residues. CDR3 loop: CASNLGASGSPETQYF. Written as DNA, the CDR3 is TGTGCCAGCAACCTCGGGGCTAGCGGGAGCCCAGAGACCCAGTACTTC.

J is TRBJ1-2 and V is TRBV12-3 or TRBV12-4, with 12 positions matching TRBD1. V lost 6 bases, J lost 5 bases, and 7 bases stayed unmatched. This CDR3 has 15 residues. The chain's CDR3 is CASSGTGGQLYGYTF. CDR3 nucleotide sequence: TGTGCCAGCAGCGGGACAGGGGGCCAACTATATGGCTACACCTTC.

This clonotype showed up many times. The V and J genes are TRBV6-1 and TRBJ1-5, with D unresolved. The V gene lost 2 bases and the J gene lost 4 bases, with 15 bases spanning the gap. The CDR3 sequence is 16 residues long. The V gene's germline CDR1 is MNHNS and CDR2 SASEGT. The CDR3 loop reads CASSETFSWKNQPQHF. As DNA, the CDR3 is TGTGCCAGCAGTGAAACCTTTTCCTGGAAAAATCAGCCCCAGCATTTT.

This clonotype was recorded at least ten times. The chain couples TRBV2 to TRBJ1-1; D might be TRBD1 (5 bases). The CDR3 is 12 amino acids. Germline values: CDR1 SNHLY, CDR2 FYNNEI. V was cut by 6 bases and J by 8 bases, with 13 bases left in between. The CDR3 region has the DNA TGTGCCAGCAGCGCCCGGGGCTGGGAAGCTTTCTTT. Its translation: CASSARGWEAFF.

This clonotype was found many times. The chain links TRBV7-2 to TRBJ2-5, with D unclear. V dropped 6 bases and J dropped 5 bases, with 10 bases sitting between them. The CDR3 covers 12 residues. The germline gives CDR1 SGHTA, CDR2 FQGNSA. Written as DNA, the CDR3 is TGTGCCAGCAGTTATAGCTCGGAGACCCAGTACTTC. It translates to CASSYSSETQYF.

This clonotype was seen many times. The chain carries TRBV7-9 and TRBJ2-1, with D possibly TRBD1 on 6 matching bases. V lost 8 bases and J lost 8, with 22 bases in between. The V gene's germline CDR1 is SEHNR and CDR2 FQNEAQ (reference sequence). This CDR3 has 15 residues. DNA for the CDR3: TGTGCCAGCGAGATCCTCCAGGGACAAAGACATGAGCAGTTCTTC. This translates into CASEILQGQRHEQFF.

There are many counts of this clonotype. The chain couples TRBV7-3 to TRBJ1-1; the D gene is possibly TRBD1 (6 bases). CDR3 length equals 17 residues. Germline values: CDR1 SGHTA, CDR2 FQGTGA. Trimming left V 2 bases short and J 6 bases short, with 22 bases between. The CDR3 DNA sequence: TGTGCCAGCAGCTTAGAATTTTGGCCAGGGGTTTCGGCTGAAGCTTTCTTT. This sequence encodes CASSLEFWPGVSAEAFF.

This clonotype was observed a few times. The chain has TRBV25-1 and TRBJ1-2; 8 bases map to TRBD1. The junction had 5 bases not matched to a gene; V was cut back by 2 bases and J by 3 bases. This CDR3 is 15 amino acids long. CDR1 and CDR2 (germline): MGHDK, SYGVNS. For the CDR3, the DNA is TGTGCCAGCAGTGAAGCAGGGGGCGCGGACTATGGCTACACCTTC. Translated: CASSEAGGADYGYTF.

This clonotype was detected ten times or more. This sequence joins TRBV15 and TRBJ2-5; TRBD2 might be the D (5 bases). V was pared by 2 bases and J by 9 bases, with 22 bases between. The germline V gene has CDR1 LNHNV and CDR2 YYDKDF (reference sequence). This CDR3 is 16 amino acids long. In DNA, the CDR3 is TGTGCCACCAGCAGATGGACTGACGCATATTTGAAGCCCCAGTACTTC. This gives the protein CATSRWTDAYLKPQYF.

In this sample, this clonotype turned up a few times. The rearrangement uses TRBV5-1 and TRBJ2-7; D may be TRBD1 or TRBD2 (7 bases each). CDR3 length: 15 residues. Trimming removed 4 bases from V and 5 bases from J, with 19 bases in between. Germline V CDR1 and CDR2: SGHRS, YFSETQ. The CDR3 reads CASSGGDSGPNEQYF. The DNA of the CDR3 is TGCGCCAGCAGCGGGGGGGACAGTGGCCCGAACGAGCAGTACTTC.